The rows below give T cell receptor beta chains drawn from one sample of a study of cytomegalovirus exposure and HLA in healthy donors. The assay was immunoSEQ multiplex PCR, and TCRdb's table has in-frame clones only and misses some. The sample lists about 90,000 clones, roughly 83% seen once, with roughly 2.2% in the top ten. Sequenced: PBMCs. The receptors originated from a man aged 18 to 29 in good health and CMV-seronegative. The CDR3 runs from the conserved cysteine through the conserved F or W. Each record gives: D gene, CDR3 length, J gene, V gene, clone size, CDR3 DNA, CDR3 protein. The D gene is left open where the match is weak. Expanded clones get a size class; other rows say once, few or many, or leave the size out.

d_gene: .; len: 15; j_gene: TRBJ1-3; v_gene: TRBV6-1; abundance: .; CDR3nt: TGTGCCAGCGGACTAGGGGCCTTCTCTGGAAACACCATATATTTT; CDR3aa: CASGLGAFSGNTIYF
d_gene: .; len: 15; j_gene: TRBJ1-1; v_gene: TRBV11-2; abundance: .; CDR3nt: TGTGCCAGCAGCTTAGTTTCGGGGGGCTACACTGAAGCTTTCTTT; CDR3aa: CASSLVSGGYTEAFF
d_gene: TRBD2; len: 12; j_gene: TRBJ2-1; v_gene: TRBV9; abundance: .; CDR3nt: TGTGCCAGCTCTGGGACTAGCAATGAGCAGTTCTTC; CDR3aa: CASSGTSNEQFF
d_gene: .; len: 13; j_gene: TRBJ1-5; v_gene: TRBV9; abundance: .; CDR3nt: TGTGCCAGCAGCGTAGATGGGACTCACCCCCAGCATTTT; CDR3aa: CASSVDGTHPQHF
d_gene: .; len: 14; j_gene: TRBJ1-2; v_gene: TRBV30; abundance: .; CDR3nt: TGTGCCTGGAGTGTAACGAGGGACCAGGGGGGCTACACCTTC; CDR3aa: CAWSVTRDQGGYTF
d_gene: TRBD1; len: 13; j_gene: TRBJ1-5; v_gene: TRBV5-1; abundance: .; CDR3nt: TGCGCCAGCAGCCTCGACAGGGGTCAGCCCCAGCATTTT; CDR3aa: CASSLDRGQPQHF
d_gene: .; len: 16; j_gene: TRBJ2-1; v_gene: TRBV4-1; abundance: few; CDR3nt: TGCGCCAGCAGCCAAGATCCTAGCAGACGATACAATGAGCAGTTCTTC; CDR3aa: CASSQDPSRRYNEQFF
d_gene: .; len: 15; j_gene: TRBJ1-5; v_gene: TRBV7-9; abundance: .; CDR3nt: TGTGCCAGCAGCTTAACCCAGGGGAGCAATCAGCCCCAGCATTTT; CDR3aa: CASSLTQGSNQPQHF
d_gene: TRBD1; len: 20; j_gene: TRBJ1-1; v_gene: TRBV5-1; abundance: .; CDR3nt: TGCGCCAGCAGCTTGAATCTGGGACAGGGGGCGATAAATTTGAACACTGAAGCTTTCTTT; CDR3aa: CASSLNLGQGAINLNTEAFF
d_gene: TRBD2; len: 15; j_gene: TRBJ2-1; v_gene: TRBV6-5; abundance: .; CDR3nt: TGTGCCAGCAGGGGGGGACTAGCGTCCTACAATGAGCAGTTCTTC; CDR3aa: CASRGGLASYNEQFF
d_gene: TRBD2; len: 15; j_gene: TRBJ2-2; v_gene: TRBV5-1; abundance: .; CDR3nt: TGCGCCAGCGGGAGCGGGAGCGGGAACACCGGGGAGCTGTTTTTT; CDR3aa: CASGSGSGNTGELFF
d_gene: TRBD1; len: 15; j_gene: TRBJ1-1; v_gene: TRBV4-2; abundance: .; CDR3nt: TGTGCCAGCAGCCAAGGGACAGGGATGAACACTGAAGCTTTCTTT; CDR3aa: CASSQGTGMNTEAFF
d_gene: TRBD2; len: 16; j_gene: TRBJ2-1; v_gene: TRBV5-4; abundance: few; CDR3nt: TGTGCCAGCACCCCGGGAGGCGGGAGGCTCTACAATGAGCAGTTCTTC; CDR3aa: CASTPGGGRLYNEQFF
d_gene: TRBD1; len: 15; j_gene: TRBJ1-1; v_gene: TRBV5-4; abundance: .; CDR3nt: TGTGCCAGCAGCTTGGGGGGACAGGTCAACACTGAAGCTTTCTTT; CDR3aa: CASSLGGQVNTEAFF
d_gene: .; len: 15; j_gene: TRBJ2-1; v_gene: TRBV5-1; abundance: .; CDR3nt: TGCGCCAGCAGCTTGGGGTGGGAAGGGGGTAATGAGCAGTTCTTC; CDR3aa: CASSLGWEGGNEQFF
d_gene: TRBD2; len: 16; j_gene: TRBJ2-1; v_gene: TRBV5-1; abundance: .; CDR3nt: TGCGCCAGCAGCTTGGGACTAGCGGAGCCCTACAATGAGCAGTTCTTC; CDR3aa: CASSLGLAEPYNEQFF
d_gene: .; len: 14; j_gene: TRBJ1-2; v_gene: TRBV19; abundance: .; CDR3nt: TGTGCCATTAAGCGGGGACCGCCGGTCTATGGCTACACCTTC; CDR3aa: CAIKRGPPVYGYTF
d_gene: TRBD1; len: 15; j_gene: TRBJ2-5; v_gene: TRBV9; abundance: .; CDR3nt: TGTGCCAGCAGCCTGCAGACAGGGAAGCAAGAGACCCAGTACTTC; CDR3aa: CASSLQTGKQETQYF
d_gene: TRBD1; len: 15; j_gene: TRBJ1-5; v_gene: TRBV10-3; abundance: .; CDR3nt: TGTGCCATCAGCAGACAGGGCCTCAGCAATCAGCCCCAGCATTTT; CDR3aa: CAISRQGLSNQPQHF
d_gene: TRBD2; len: 15; j_gene: TRBJ2-5; v_gene: TRBV7-7; abundance: .; CDR3nt: TGTGCTAGCAGCAGGACTAGCGGGAATCGAGAGACCCAGTACTTC; CDR3aa: CASSRTSGNRETQYF
d_gene: TRBD2; len: 16; j_gene: TRBJ2-3; v_gene: TRBV7-6; abundance: .; CDR3nt: TGTGCCAGCAGATTAGAAGCGGGAGATTTGGCAGATACGCAGTATTTT; CDR3aa: CASRLEAGDLADTQYF
d_gene: .; len: 11; j_gene: TRBJ1-5; v_gene: TRBV6-6; abundance: .; CDR3nt: TGTGCCAGCAGTTACGGGGGGTCCCAGCATTTT; CDR3aa: CASSYGGSQHF
d_gene: TRBD1; len: 15; j_gene: TRBJ1-6; v_gene: TRBV15; abundance: once; CDR3nt: TGTGCCACCAGCACCGACAGGGGGCTGGTTTCACCCCTCCACTTT; CDR3aa: CATSTDRGLVSPLHF
d_gene: .; len: 15; j_gene: TRBJ1-5; v_gene: TRBV7-2; abundance: once; CDR3nt: TGTGCCAGCAGCCCGCAACCAGGCCCCAATCAGCCCCAGCATTTT; CDR3aa: CASSPQPGPNQPQHF
d_gene: .; len: 16; j_gene: TRBJ2-2; v_gene: TRBV27; abundance: .; CDR3nt: TGTGCCAGCAGCCCAGCCGGGGGAGTTACCCCCGGGGAGCTGTTTTTT; CDR3aa: CASSPAGGVTPGELFF
d_gene: .; len: 14; j_gene: TRBJ1-2; v_gene: TRBV19; abundance: once; CDR3nt: TGTGCCAGTAGTATCGGCAGGGGCCCTTATGGCTACACCTTC; CDR3aa: CASSIGRGPYGYTF
d_gene: TRBD1; len: 14; j_gene: TRBJ1-1; v_gene: TRBV29-1; abundance: .; CDR3nt: TGCAGCTCCTTACAGGGGGAGAGGAACACTGAAGCTTTCTTT; CDR3aa: CSSLQGERNTEAFF
d_gene: .; len: 16; j_gene: TRBJ2-2; v_gene: TRBV19; abundance: .; CDR3nt: TGTGCCAGTAGTCCGCTAGGGGGACCAAACACCGGGGAGCTGTTTTTT; CDR3aa: CASSPLGGPNTGELFF
d_gene: .; len: 13; j_gene: TRBJ1-5; v_gene: TRBV30; abundance: few; CDR3nt: TGTGCCTGGAGTCGGTATAGCAATCAGCCCCAGCATTTT; CDR3aa: CAWSRYSNQPQHF
d_gene: TRBD1; len: 13; j_gene: TRBJ2-6; v_gene: TRBV30; abundance: .; CDR3nt: TGTGCCTGGAGTATTACAGGGGTAGCTGTCCTGACTTTC; CDR3aa: CAWSITGVAVLTF